These 10 T cell receptor beta chains came from one sample sequenced in a study of T cells in Graves' hyperthyroidism and ophthalmopathy. Regions amplified from RNA transcripts were the TCR beta CDR3 regions. Primed by the HTBI set, a first-round RT-PCR was run on the TCR CDR3. In TCRdb, the multiplex PCR reads were re-called with MiXCR into one record per CDR3 protein. Of around 600,000 distinct CDR3 sequences in the sample, 12% to 15% are singletons; the top ten hold roughly 7.7%. The source material was blood. The receptors were gathered from a young woman with Graves' ophthalmopathy.

This clonotype was counted a few times. The chain links TRBV13 to TRBJ2-1, with TRBD1 identical over 9 bases. There are 14 residues in the CDR3. Per germline, CDR1 PRHDT and CDR2 FYEKMQ (reference sequence). Trimming at V came to 5 bases and at J to 7 bases, leaving 6 bases not matched to a gene. CDR3 nucleotides: TGTGCCAGCAGCCAAGGGACAGGGTTGAATGAGCAGTTCTTC. As protein: CASSQGTGLNEQFF. Full variable domain (remainder filled in from reference TRBV13 and TRBJ2-1): AAGVIQSPRHLIKEKRETATLKCYPIPRHDTVYWYQQGPGQDPQFLISFYEKMQSDKGSIPDRFSAQQFSDYHSELNMSSLELGDSALYFCASSQGTGLNEQFFGPGTRLTVL.

This clonotype appeared many times. The chain has TRBV4-1 and TRBJ1-1, with D uncertain. The CDR3 loop spans 17 amino acids. From germline, CDR1 is MGHRA and CDR2 YSYEKL. Trimming shortened V by 0 bases and J by 3 bases, and 17 bases separated the two germline ends. This CDR3 reads CASSQDEVRFTDTEAFF. CDR3 bases: TGCGCCAGCAGCCAAGATGAGGTGAGGTTTACGGACACTGAAGCTTTCTTT.

The sample holds many counts of this clonotype. J is TRBJ2-3 and V is TRBV6-5, with D tentatively TRBD2 (6 bases). Trimming took 2 bases from V and 2 from J, leaving 17 bases between them. Per the germline V gene, CDR1 is MNHEY and CDR2 is SVGAGI. This CDR3 spans 17 amino acids. CDR3 nucleotides: TGTGCCAGCAGTTACAATTTGGAGGGGTGGGCCACAGATACGCAGTATTTT. It translates to CASSYNLEGWATDTQYF.

At least ten counts were recorded for this clonotype. This chain joins TRBV6-1 and TRBJ2-7, with TRBD2 matching over 9 bases. CDR3 length: 14 amino acids. From germline, CDR1 is MNHNS and CDR2 SASEGT. The V gene end was trimmed by 7 bases and the J gene end by 4 bases; junction bases not matched to a gene: 8. CDR3 nucleotide sequence: TGTGCCAGCAAGCCGGGACTAGCTCTATACGAGCAGTACTTC. It codes for CASKPGLALYEQYF.

V is TRBV19 and J is TRBJ2-7; TRBD1 or TRBD2 may be the D gene (5 bases each). V lost 3 bases and J lost 6, with 21 bases in between. This CDR3 is built from 16 residues. Germline CDR1 is LNHDA and CDR2 is SQIVND (reference sequence). The CDR3 region has the DNA TGTGCCAGTAGTATCCCTACCGGTCGGGACCCCACCGAGCAGTACTTC. Its translation is CASSIPTGRDPTEQYF.

This clonotype was counted ten times or more. CDR3 DNA: TGTGCCAGCAGCTCCCGGGACAGGGCGATTTCTAGCACAGATACGCAGTATTTT. Amino acids: CASSSRDRAISSTDTQYF. This sequence joins TRBV11-3 and TRBJ2-3, with 9 bases that match TRBD1. The CDR3 loop spans 18 amino acids. Germline CDR1 reads SGHNT; CDR2 reads YENEEA. Trimming cost V 4 bases and J 0 bases; bases outside gene matches: 11.

Only a few counts were recorded for this clonotype. The chain links TRBV25-1 to TRBJ1-2; TRBD1 matches 7 bases. J was trimmed by 2 bases and V by 2 bases; bases with no gene match: 2. This CDR3 region has 14 residues. Germline lookup yields CDR1 MGHDK and CDR2 SYGVNS. Written as DNA, the CDR3 is TGTGCCAGCAGTGAACTGACAGGGAACTATGGCTACACCTTC. It yields the protein CASSELTGNYGYTF.

This clonotype was detected many times. This chain connects TRBV9 to TRBJ1-3; possibly TRBD1 for D (6 bases). Per the germline V gene, CDR1 is SGDLS and CDR2 is YYNGEE. The CDR3 runs to 17 residues. Trimming cost V 0 bases and J 0 bases, with 13 bases left between them. The CDR3 is CASSVEVSGDSGNTIYF. As DNA, the CDR3 is TGTGCCAGCAGCGTAGAAGTTTCAGGGGACTCTGGAAACACCATATATTTT. Full variable domain (outside the CDR3, taken from reference TRBV9 and TRBJ1-3): DSGVTQTPKHLITATGQRVTLRCSPRSGDLSVYWYQQSLDQGLQFLIQYYNGEERAKGNILERFSAQQFPDLHSELNLSSLELGDSALYFCASSVEVSGDSGNTIYFGEGSWLTVV.

This clonotype was picked up a small number of times. This chain connects TRBV14 to TRBJ2-1, with TRBD1 matching 7 bases. The V gene end was trimmed by 5 bases and the J gene end by 7 bases; junction bases not matched to a gene: 14. The germline V gene has CDR1 SGHDN and CDR2 FVKESK. CDR3 length: 16 amino acids. DNA of the CDR3: TGTGCCAGCAGCTCACAACAGGGGAATCGGAGAAATGAGCAGTTCTTC. Protein sequence: CASSSQQGNRRNEQFF. The variable domain in full, completed from reference TRBV14 and TRBJ2-1, reads EAGVTQFPSHSVIEKGQTVTLRCDPISGHDNLYWYRRVMGKEIKFLLHFVKESKQDESGMPNNRFLAERTGGTYSTLKVQPAELEDSGVYFCASSSQQGNRRNEQFFGPGTRLTVL.

This clonotype was counted at least ten times. The chain links TRBV29-1 to TRBJ2-7, with unresolved D. This CDR3 contains 15 residues. The V gene lost 2 bases and the J gene lost 0 bases, with 14 bases spanning the gap. The germline V gene has CDR1 SQVTM and CDR2 ANQGSEA. The chain's CDR3 is CSVESRHESSYEQYF. The CDR3, as DNA: TGCAGCGTTGAAAGCAGACATGAAAGCTCCTACGAGCAGTACTTC.